A selection of T cell receptor beta chains follows, all from one sample in a study of blood T cell repertoires in COVID-19. TCRdb keeps only in-frame clones here, not all; method: immunoSEQ multiplex PCR. The data contain more than 250,000 clones, about nine tenths of them seen just once; the ten biggest clones take up 1%. The sample was peripheral blood. These receptors were taken from a man aged 50 or older with active or convalescent COVID-19. Both conserved end residues are part of each CDR3. D genes are given only for firm matches. Part of the rows lack a size; the others show once, few, many or a class for expanded clones.

V	J	D	size	DNA	CDR3
TRBV4-1	TRBJ2-1	TRBD2	-	TGCGCCAGCAGCCTAGCGGGACCCTACAATGAGCAGTTCTTC	CASSLAGPYNEQFF
TRBV18	TRBJ1-5	TRBD1	-	TGTGCCAGCTCACCGCCGGGACAGGGGAGGAATCAGCCCCAGCATTTT	CASSPPGQGRNQPQHF
TRBV3-1/TRBV3-2	TRBJ2-7	TRBD2	-	TGTGCCAGCAGCCCAGGACTAGCGGGAGTCGGGCCCTCCGAGCAGTACTTC	CASSPGLAGVGPSEQYF
TRBV19	TRBJ2-5	TRBD1	-	TGTGCCAGCAACAGGGGCCGGGCCTTCCAAGAGACCCAGTACTTC	CASNRGRAFQETQYF
TRBV28	TRBJ2-7	TRBD1	-	TGTGCCAGCAGTCTCCGGACAGGGGGCATTTCCTACGAGCAGTACTTC	CASSLRTGGISYEQYF
TRBV9	TRBJ1-1	-	-	TGTGCCAGCAGCGTTGGGGCTCTGAACACTGAAGCTTTCTTT	CASSVGALNTEAFF
TRBV2	TRBJ2-3	-	-	TGTGCCACCGGAGGGGGGGTTAGCACAGATACGCAGTATTTT	CATGGGVSTDTQYF
TRBV15	TRBJ2-3	TRBD2	-	TGTGCCACCAGCAGACATAGCGGGGGGGGATCAGATACGCAGTATTTT	CATSRHSGGGSDTQYF
TRBV6-5	TRBJ1-4	-	once	TGTGCCAGCAGTTACGCCCCGGTAAATGAAAAACTGTTTTTT	CASSYAPVNEKLFF
TRBV6-5	TRBJ1-6	TRBD1	few	TGTGCCAGCAGAAGACAGGGCACGAATTCACCCCTCCACTTT	CASRRQGTNSPLHF
TRBV19	TRBJ1-5	-	-	TGTGCCAGTAGTATAAGGGAGCGCCAGCCCCAGCATTTT	CASSIRERQPQHF
TRBV7-2	TRBJ2-2	TRBD1	once	TGTGCCAGCAGCTCGAGGACAGGGGGCGAGAACACCGGGGAGCTGTTTTTT	CASSSRTGGENTGELFF
TRBV4-3	TRBJ1-5	-	-	TGCGCCAGCAGCCAAGAGTTCAGAAATCAGCCCCAGCATTTT	CASSQEFRNQPQHF
TRBV18	TRBJ2-5	-	-	TGTGCCAGCTCACCACCCGTCGGGGTCCAGTACTTC	CASSPPVGVQYF
TRBV2	TRBJ1-1	TRBD1	-	TGTGCCAGCAGTAGTACAGGGGACACTGAAGCTTTCTTT	CASSSTGDTEAFF
TRBV28	TRBJ2-7	-	-	TGTGCCAGCAGTTTCGGCGGCTCCTACGAGCAGTACTTC	CASSFGGSYEQYF
TRBV29-1	TRBJ2-1	TRBD1	-	TGCAGCGTTGCCCGGACAGGGGTTGAGCAGTTCTTC	CSVARTGVEQFF
TRBV6-9	TRBJ1-3	-	once	TGTGCCAGCAGTTGTCCGGGACAAGGGACCCCTCCTGGAAACACCATATATTTT	CASSCPGQGTPPGNTIYF
TRBV6-5	TRBJ1-1	TRBD1	few	TGTGCCAGCAGTAGGGACAGTCCCTTGAACACTGAAGCTTTCTTT	CASSRDSPLNTEAFF